The 24 T cell receptor beta chains below were found in one sample sequenced in a study of blood T cells in healthy people across ages. Then a second PCR, running roughly 7 to 12 cycles, was carried out with a sample-barcoded 5' primer and a J-beta primer mix. A single record per CDR3 protein comes from TCRdb applying MiXCR to the 5' RACE reads. The sample contains approximately 2,000,000 distinct CDR3 sequences, about two fifths of which appear only once. The sequenced sample consisted of blood. Every receptor here comes from a human donor in good health.

The chain links TRBV29-1 to TRBJ1-2; D is unresolved. The CDR3 extends over 10 amino acids. Trimming left V 4 bases short and J 7 bases short, with 7 bases between. Germline V gene data show CDR1 as SQVTM and CDR2 as ANQGSEA. CDR3 bases: TGCAGCGTTGTGGAGGGTGGCTACACCTTC. It is translated as CSVVEGGYTF.

The sample holds a few counts of this clonotype. The chain uses TRBV20-1 and TRBJ1-5, with a weak D call TRBD1 (5 bases). CDR3 length equals 16 residues. Deletions cut 5 bases from V and 1 base from J, with 18 bases between. Germline V gene sequence: CDR1 DFQATT, CDR2 SNEGSKA (reference sequence). The DNA of the CDR3 is TGCAGTGCTTTTGAGAGGGGCTTAGTGAGCAATCAGCCCCAGCATTTT. Protein: CSAFERGLVSNQPQHF.

This sequence joins TRBV20-1 and TRBJ2-5; D possibly matches TRBD1 or TRBD2 (5 bases each). Germline CDR1 is DFQATT and CDR2 is SNEGSKA (reference sequence). V was trimmed by 5 bases and J by 5 bases, leaving 18 bases between them. This CDR3 region has 14 residues. In DNA form, the CDR3 reads TGCAGTGCTGGGAGCCCTCAGGGCGTCGAGACCCAGTACTTC. Its protein product is CSAGSPQGVETQYF.

This sequence joins TRBV4-1 and TRBJ2-7; D not resolved. Germline V CDR1 and CDR2: MGHRA, YSYEKL. V was cut by 0 bases and J by 4 bases, with 7 bases left in between. This CDR3 region has 13 residues. CDR3 sequence: CASSQERNYEQYF. CDR3 nucleotide sequence: TGCGCCAGCAGCCAAGAAAGGAATTACGAGCAGTACTTC.

As to this clonotype: One end of the junction varies from germline; a read error may be responsible. The V call is TRBV7-3, the J call TRBJ2-7; D not certain. Germline-derived CDR1 and CDR2 are SGHTA and FQGTGA. This CDR3 spans 14 amino acids. CDR3 amino acids: CASSLNDGPYGQYF. CDR3 in DNA: TGTGCCAGCAGCTTAAATGACGGCCCCTACGGGCAGTACTTC. Supplemented by reference TRBV7-3 and TRBJ2-7, the full variable domain reads GAGVSQTPSNKVTEKGKYVELRCDPISGHTALYWYRQSLGQGPEFLIYFQGTGAADDSGLPNDRFFAVRPEGSVSTLKIQRTERGDSAVYLCASSLNDGPYGQYFGPGTRLTVT.

The rearrangement joins TRBV25-1 to TRBJ2-1, with 8 nucleotides matching TRBD1. With V trimmed by 1 base and J by 3 bases, 5 bases remained unmatched. The germline V gene encodes CDR1 MGHDK and CDR2 SYGVNS. This CDR3 comprises 16 residues. CDR3 amino acids: CASSEFAGGRYNEQFF. The CDR3 region has the DNA TGTGCCAGCAGTGAATTCGCAGGGGGCCGCTACAATGAGCAGTTCTTC.

V usage is TRBV7-9 and J usage is TRBJ2-1; TRBD1 aligns across 7 bases. The ends lost 6 bases at V and 8 bases at J; junction bases unmatched: 7. Germline CDR1 and CDR2: SEHNR and FQNEAQ (reference sequence). This CDR3 comprises 13 residues. CDR3 loop: CASRYTGVDEQFF. The CDR3 nucleotides read TGTGCCAGCAGGTACACAGGGGTGGATGAGCAGTTCTTC.

This clonotype was picked up a small number of times. The gene calls are TRBV5-1 and TRBJ1-2; 9 bases match TRBD1. The CDR3 loop spans 15 amino acids. Germline V CDR1 and CDR2: SGHRS, YFSETQ. V lost 3 bases, J lost 6 bases, and 9 bases stayed unmatched. The CDR3 loop is CASSSSGTGLDGYTF. The CDR3 DNA is TGCGCCAGCAGCTCCTCCGGGACAGGGTTGGATGGCTACACCTTC.

The gene calls are TRBV5-4 and TRBJ1-6; 8 bases fit TRBD1. The germline V gene has CDR1 SGHNT and CDR2 YYREEE (reference sequence). The CDR3 has 18 residues. V gave up 3 bases and J gave up 8 bases; unmatched junction bases: 16. The DNA for the CDR3 is TGTGCCAGCAGCTCTCGGACAGGGACCGCTGCCACATATTCACCCCTCCACTTT. It encodes CASSSRTGTAATYSPLHF.

The rearrangement links TRBV10-3 to TRBJ2-5; TRBD2 is a possible D gene (6 bases). The CDR3 runs to 15 residues. The V gene lost 4 bases and the J gene lost 5 bases, with 17 bases spanning the gap. CDR1 and CDR2 (germline): ENHRY, SYGVKD. CDR3 in DNA: TGTGCCATCAGTGGGGGACCAGCGGGTCGGGAGACCCAGTACTTC. Protein sequence: CAISGGPAGRETQYF.

This chain joins TRBV6-2 or TRBV6-3 and TRBJ2-1; 7 bases match TRBD2. With 4 bases clipped from V and 0 bases from J, the junction kept 9 bases outside the gene matches. The CDR3 is 17 amino acids. The germline V gene has CDR1 MNHEY and CDR2 SVGEGT. The CDR3 reads CASSSLLRGSSYNEQFF. The CDR3 DNA reads TGTGCCAGCAGTTCGCTACTTCGCGGGAGCTCCTACAATGAGCAGTTCTTC.

This clonotype has a handful of counts. The rearrangement uses TRBV30 and TRBJ1-1; 8 positions agree with TRBD1. Unmatched junction bases numbered 26, after V lost 0 bases and J lost 8 bases. CDR3 length: 20 amino acids. Germline V gives CDR1 GTSNPN, CDR2 SVGIG (reference sequence). CDR3 sequence (DNA): TGTGCCTGGAGTGTTTCCCGGCAATACCCCCGGAACAGGGGGTCTTTAGAAGCTTTCTTT. It yields the protein CAWSVSRQYPRNRGSLEAFF.

This clonotype has just a few counts. The chain recombines TRBV29-1 with TRBJ1-2; 8 bases match TRBD1. The V segment lost 7 bases and the J segment 2 bases; nucleotides outside the gene matches: 3. The germline CDR1 and CDR2 sequences are SQVTM and ANQGSEA. The CDR3 sequence is 12 residues long. CDR3 nucleotide sequence: TGCAGCGCAAGGACAGGGAACTATGGCTACACCTTC. As protein: CSARTGNYGYTF. The whole variable domain, remainder taken from reference TRBV29-1 and TRBJ1-2, is SAVISQKPSRDICQRGTSLTIQCQVDSQVTMMFWYRQQPGQSLTLIATANQGSEATYESGFVIDKFPISRPNLTFSTLTVSNMSPEDSSIYLCSARTGNYGYTFGSGTRLTVV.

The chain links TRBV7-2 to TRBJ1-2, with D perhaps TRBD1 (5 bases). The V gene lost 5 bases and the J gene lost 8 bases, with 15 bases spanning the gap. CDR1 is SGHTA, CDR2 FQGNSA, per germline. The CDR3 spans 13 residues. For the CDR3, the DNA is TGTGCCAGCAGCGCGCAGGGACGAGGCGGCTACACCTTC. Translation gives CASSAQGRGGYTF.

This sequence joins TRBV7-9 and TRBJ2-6; D is perhaps TRBD2 (5 bases). The CDR3 totals 17 residues. Per the germline V gene, CDR1 is SEHNR and CDR2 is FQNEAQ (reference sequence). V was shortened by 5 bases and J by 0 bases, with 14 bases between the two germline ends. The CDR3 DNA sequence: TGTGCCAGCAGCGCGACCGAGGGATCCTCTGGGGCCAACGTCCTGACTTTC. This gives the protein CASSATEGSSGANVLTF.

The V gene is TRBV4-1, the J gene TRBJ1-1; possibly TRBD1 for D (5 bases). Trimming cost V 5 bases and J 10 bases, with 32 bases left between them. CDR1 MGHRA and CDR2 YSYEKL come from the germline V gene. The CDR3 extends over 18 amino acids. The CDR3, as DNA: TGCGCCAGCAGCTCCGACCCCGGGGGGTTGAGTCGGGGATACGGAGCTTTCTTT. Residues: CASSSDPGGLSRGYGAFF.

This clonotype was seen only a few times. V and J are TRBV5-1 and TRBJ2-1; no definite D call. Germline V lookup: CDR1 SGHRS, CDR2 YFSETQ. CDR3 length equals 16 residues. V was cut by 4 bases and J by 2 bases, with 16 bases left in between. The CDR3 nucleotides read TGCGCCAGCAGCGGGTCTGCAAACCCCACCTACAATGAGCAGTTCTTC. Its protein product is CASSGSANPTYNEQFF.

This chain connects TRBV25-1 to TRBJ2-1; no definite D call. This CDR3 has 11 amino acids. V was shortened by 6 bases and J by 11 bases, with 11 bases between the two germline ends. The germline CDR1 and CDR2 sequences are MGHDK and SYGVNS. CDR3 amino acids: CASSDTTQQFF. The CDR3 DNA sequence: TGTGCCAGCAGCGACACGACCCAGCAGTTCTTC.

The chain is built from TRBV28 and TRBJ2-4; no definite D call. The V end lost 3 bases, the J end lost 1 base, and 16 bases lay between the germline ends. The germline CDR1 and CDR2 sequences are MDHEN and SYDVKM. This CDR3 has 17 amino acids. CDR3 nucleotides: TGTGCCAGCAGTTTTGAGGTCGGATCACTGGCCAAAAACATTCAGTACTTC. Its translation: CASSFEVGSLAKNIQYF.

As to this clonotype: The junction and the germline gene differ at one end; a read error may be behind it. The rearrangement links TRBV7-3 to TRBJ2-2, with D possibly matching TRBD1 (5 bases). The CDR3 runs to 15 residues. Germline V gene sequence: CDR1 SGHTA, CDR2 FQGTGA. The CDR3 DNA follows: TGTGCCAGCTGCTTAAAAGCAGGGATCACCGGGGAGCTGTTTTTT. Encoded protein: CASCLKAGITGELFF.

The chain joins TRBV27 to TRBJ1-6; TRBD1 matches 9 bases. The ends lost 9 bases at V and 10 bases at J; junction bases unmatched: 7. CDR3 size: 13 residues. Germline CDR1 MNHEY, CDR2 SMNVEV (reference sequence). Here the CDR3 reads CASYRGQGSPLHF. The CDR3 bases are TGTGCCAGTTACAGGGGGCAAGGGTCACCCCTCCACTTT.

A few counts support this clonotype. The V gene is TRBV20-1, the J gene TRBJ2-7; D is unclear. The CDR3 runs 13 residues. The germline CDR1 and CDR2 sequences are DFQATT and SNEGSKA (reference sequence). The CDR3 loop is CSRYQENSYEQYF. CDR3 coding DNA: TGCAGCCGCTATCAAGAGAACTCCTACGAGCAGTACTTC.

The sample holds a few counts of this clonotype. The gene calls are TRBV6-5 and TRBJ2-7, with 7 bases aligning to TRBD1. The trim removed 6 bases at V and 3 bases at J, leaving 8 bases unmatched. The length of the CDR3 is 14 residues. Germline V CDR1 and CDR2: MNHEY, SVGAGI. The CDR3 sequence is CASRPGTADYEQYF. The CDR3 region has the DNA TGTGCCAGCAGACCCGGGACAGCGGACTACGAGCAGTACTTC.

This clonotype came up many times. The V call is TRBV7-2, the J call TRBJ2-3; 9 nucleotides align to TRBD2. From germline, CDR1 is SGHTA and CDR2 FQGNSA. The CDR3 runs to 15 residues. Trimming removed 3 bases from V and 4 bases from J; junction bases left unmatched: 5. The CDR3: CASSFDSGGADTQYF. CDR3 bases: TGTGCCAGCAGCTTTGATAGCGGGGGAGCAGATACGCAGTATTTT.